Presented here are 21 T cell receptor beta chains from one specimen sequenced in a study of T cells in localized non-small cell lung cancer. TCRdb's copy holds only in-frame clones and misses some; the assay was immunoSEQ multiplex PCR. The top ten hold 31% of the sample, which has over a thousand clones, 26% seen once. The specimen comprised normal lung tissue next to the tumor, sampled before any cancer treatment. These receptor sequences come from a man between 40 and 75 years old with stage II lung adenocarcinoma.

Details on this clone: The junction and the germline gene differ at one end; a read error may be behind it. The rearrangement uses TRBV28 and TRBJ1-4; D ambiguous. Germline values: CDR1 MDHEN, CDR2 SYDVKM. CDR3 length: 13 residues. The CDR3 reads CASSLSPTEKLFF. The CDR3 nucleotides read TGTGCCAGCAGTTTGTCCCCGACCGAAAAATTGTTTTTT.

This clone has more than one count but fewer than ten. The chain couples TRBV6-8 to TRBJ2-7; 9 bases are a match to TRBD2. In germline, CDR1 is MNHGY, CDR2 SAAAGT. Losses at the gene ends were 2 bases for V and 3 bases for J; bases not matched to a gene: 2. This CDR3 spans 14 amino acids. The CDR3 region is CASSYRRGGYEQYF. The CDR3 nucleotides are TGTGCCAGCAGTTACAGGCGGGGGGGCTACGAGCAGTACTTC.

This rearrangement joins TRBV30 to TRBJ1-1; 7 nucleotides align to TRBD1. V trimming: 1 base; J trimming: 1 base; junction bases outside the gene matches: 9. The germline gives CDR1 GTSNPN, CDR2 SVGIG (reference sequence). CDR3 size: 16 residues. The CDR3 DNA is TGTGCCTGGAGTGGAAACCCTACAGGGGCGAACACTGAAGCTTTCTTT. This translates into CAWSGNPTGANTEAFF. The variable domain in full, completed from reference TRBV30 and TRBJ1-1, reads SQTIHQWPATLVQPVGSPLSLECTVEGTSNPNLYWYRQAAGRGLQLLFYSVGIGQISSEVPQNLSASRPQDRQFILSSKKLLLSDSGFYLCAWSGNPTGANTEAFFGQGTRLTVV.

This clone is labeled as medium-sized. The DNA for the CDR3 is TGCGCCAGCAGTGAACAGGGGGGCGGCTACGAGCAGTACTTC. Translation: CASSEQGGGYEQYF. The chain uses TRBV23-1 and TRBJ2-7; 8 bases agree with TRBD1. TRBV23-1 is an open reading frame whose function is uncertain. The CDR3 totals 14 residues. Losses at the gene ends were 5 bases for V and 3 bases for J; bases not matched to a gene: 6.

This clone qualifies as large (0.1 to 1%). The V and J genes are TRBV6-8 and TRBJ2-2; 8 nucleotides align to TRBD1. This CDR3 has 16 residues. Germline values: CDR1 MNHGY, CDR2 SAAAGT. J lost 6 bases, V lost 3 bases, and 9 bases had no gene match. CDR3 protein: CASSYRQGAIAGELFF. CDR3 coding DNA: TGTGCCAGCAGTTATCGGCAGGGGGCTATAGCCGGGGAGCTGTTTTTT.

The CDR3 DNA follows: TGCAGCGTTGGGGGTCAGAACACTGAAGCTTTCTTT. Amino acids: CSVGGQNTEAFF. The V and J genes are TRBV29-1 and TRBJ1-1; D gene unclear. Germline-derived CDR1 and CDR2 are SQVTM and ANQGSEA. The CDR3 sequence is 12 residues long. The V end was cut by 4 bases, the J end by 1 base, with 7 bases between.

The CDR3 here is CASTPRGDTEAFF. The DNA of the CDR3 is TGTGCCAGTACCCCCCGGGGTGACACTGAAGCTTTCTTT. The chain recombines TRBV19 with TRBJ1-1; no clear D gene. V was shortened by 7 bases and J by 3 bases, with 12 bases between the two germline ends. Germline V lookup: CDR1 LNHDA, CDR2 SQIVND (reference sequence). The CDR3 loop spans 13 amino acids.

CDR3 DNA sequence: TGTGCCAGCAGTGGACAGGGGATCTCCTACGAGCAGTACTTC. Protein: CASSGQGISYEQYF. The V call is TRBV9, the J call TRBJ2-7; 9 bases map to TRBD1. This CDR3 comprises 14 residues. The V gene end was trimmed by 5 bases and the J gene end by 0 bases; junction bases not matched to a gene: 3. CDR1 and CDR2 from the germline V gene are SGDLS and YYNGEE.

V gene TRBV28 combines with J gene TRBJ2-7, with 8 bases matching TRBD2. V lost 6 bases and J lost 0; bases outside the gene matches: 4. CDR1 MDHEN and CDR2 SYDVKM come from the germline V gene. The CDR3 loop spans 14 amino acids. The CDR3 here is CASSPGTSSYEQYF. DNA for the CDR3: TGTGCCAGCAGCCCCGGGACTAGCTCCTACGAGCAGTACTTC.

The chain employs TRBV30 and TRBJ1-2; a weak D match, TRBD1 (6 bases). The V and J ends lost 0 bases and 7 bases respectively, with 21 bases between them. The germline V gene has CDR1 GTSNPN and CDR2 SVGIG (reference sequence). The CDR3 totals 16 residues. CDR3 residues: CAWSVQGGGSVSGYTF. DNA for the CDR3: TGTGCCTGGAGTGTACAGGGAGGGGGTTCAGTCAGTGGCTACACCTTC.

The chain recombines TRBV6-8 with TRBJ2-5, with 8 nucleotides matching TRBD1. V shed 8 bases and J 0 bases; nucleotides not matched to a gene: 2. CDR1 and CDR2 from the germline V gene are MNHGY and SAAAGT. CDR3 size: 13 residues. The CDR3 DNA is TGTGCCAGCCGGACAGGGTACCAAGAGACCCAGTACTTC. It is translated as CASRTGYQETQYF.

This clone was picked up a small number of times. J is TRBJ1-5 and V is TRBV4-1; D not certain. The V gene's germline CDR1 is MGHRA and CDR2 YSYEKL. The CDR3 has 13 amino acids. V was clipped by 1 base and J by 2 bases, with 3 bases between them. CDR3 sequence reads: CASSQVRNQPQHF. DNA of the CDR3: TGCGCCAGCAGCCAAGTCCGCAATCAGCCCCAGCATTTT.

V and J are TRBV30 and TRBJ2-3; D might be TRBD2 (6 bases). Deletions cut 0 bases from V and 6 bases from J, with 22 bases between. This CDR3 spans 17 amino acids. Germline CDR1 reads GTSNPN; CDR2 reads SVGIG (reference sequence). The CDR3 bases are TGTGCCTGGAGTGTCGGGGATAGCGGTTCCCTAGGGGATACGCAGTATTTT. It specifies CAWSVGDSGSLGDTQYF.

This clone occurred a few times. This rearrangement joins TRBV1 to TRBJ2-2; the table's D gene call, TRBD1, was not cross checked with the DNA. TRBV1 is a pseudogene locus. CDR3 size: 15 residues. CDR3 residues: CASSHGKGFTGELFF. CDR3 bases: TGCGCCAGCAGCCATGGGAAGGGGTTCACCGGGGAGCTGTTTTTT.

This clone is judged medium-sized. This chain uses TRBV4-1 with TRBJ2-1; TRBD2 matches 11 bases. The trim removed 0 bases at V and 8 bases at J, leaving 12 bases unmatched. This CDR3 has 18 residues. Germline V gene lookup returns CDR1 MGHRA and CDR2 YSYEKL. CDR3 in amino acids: CASSQEGWGSGGAYEQFF. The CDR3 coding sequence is TGCGCCAGCAGCCAAGAGGGCTGGGGTAGCGGGGGGGCTTATGAGCAGTTCTTC.

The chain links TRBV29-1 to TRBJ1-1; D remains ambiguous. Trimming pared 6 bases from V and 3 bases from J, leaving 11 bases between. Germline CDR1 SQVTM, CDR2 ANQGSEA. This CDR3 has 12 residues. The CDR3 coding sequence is TGCAGCGTCGCCCTGGCGGACACTGAAGCTTTCTTT. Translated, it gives CSVALADTEAFF.

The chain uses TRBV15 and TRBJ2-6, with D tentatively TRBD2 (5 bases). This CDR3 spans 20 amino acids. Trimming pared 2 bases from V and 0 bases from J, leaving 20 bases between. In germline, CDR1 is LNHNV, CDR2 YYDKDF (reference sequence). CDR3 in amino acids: CATSRSRRGLVSSGANVLTF. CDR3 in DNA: TGTGCCACCAGCAGATCGAGACGGGGATTAGTGAGCTCTGGGGCCAACGTCCTGACTTTC.

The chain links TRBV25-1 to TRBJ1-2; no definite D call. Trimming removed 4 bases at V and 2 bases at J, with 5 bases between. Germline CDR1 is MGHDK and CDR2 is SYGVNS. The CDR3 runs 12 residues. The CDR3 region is CASSGPNYGYTF. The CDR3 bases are TGTGCCAGCAGTGGGCCAAACTATGGCTACACCTTC.

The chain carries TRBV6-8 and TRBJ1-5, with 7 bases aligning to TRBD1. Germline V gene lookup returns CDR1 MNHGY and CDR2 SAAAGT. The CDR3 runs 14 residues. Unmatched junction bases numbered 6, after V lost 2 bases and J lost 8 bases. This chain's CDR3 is CASSYRDSQEPQHF. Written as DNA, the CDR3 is TGTGCCAGCAGTTACCGGGACAGCCAGGAGCCCCAGCATTTT.

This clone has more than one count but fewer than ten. CDR3 bases: TGTGCCAGCAGCTTAGATCCCAACCCTTTGGGGACTGGAAACACCATATATTTT. Amino acids: CASSLDPNPLGTGNTIYF. The rearrangement uses TRBV11-3 and TRBJ1-3, with D hard to call. Trimming pared 0 bases from V and 2 bases from J, leaving 17 bases between. CDR1 SGHNT and CDR2 YENEEA come from the germline V gene. CDR3 length: 18 residues.

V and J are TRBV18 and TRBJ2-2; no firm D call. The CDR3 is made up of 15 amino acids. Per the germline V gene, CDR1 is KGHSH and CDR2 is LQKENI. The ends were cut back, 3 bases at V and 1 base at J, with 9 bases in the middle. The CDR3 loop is CASSPSQMNTGELFF. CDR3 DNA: TGTGCCAGCTCACCTTCGCAGATGAACACCGGGGAGCTGTTTTTT.